Reported below is one T cell receptor beta chain. Its antigen is still unknown. Produced via immunoSEQ multiplex PCR; TCRdb's table is partial and in-frame only. The repertoire has about 100,000 clones, about 87% of them found once; the top ten carry roughly 4.2%. The data were obtained in a study of T cell responses to AZD1222 COVID-19 vaccine. The CDR3 is made up of 15 amino acids. The germline V gene has CDR1 MNHEY and CDR2 SVGAGI. The ends were cut back, 5 bases at V and 5 bases at J, with 17 bases in the middle. Overall study results and limits: Clonal diversity was possibly underestimated; the donors were predominantly white British and more often female. Close to half of spike-specific TCRs reportedly recognize unmutated variant regions. Every sample of the repertoires postdated the peak T cell response. Among AZD1222 vaccinees, only five to seven were seropositive at baseline.

This chain joins TRBV6-5 and TRBJ2-3; D possibly corresponds to TRBD2 (6 bases). The sequencing here drew on peripheral blood, taken on day 0 of MenACWY control vaccination. The clonotype originates from an adult in good health. The CDR3 bases are TGTGCCAGCAGTCCAAACTGGGGGGAAAAAGATACGCAGTATTTT. Amino acids: CASSPNWGEKDTQYF.